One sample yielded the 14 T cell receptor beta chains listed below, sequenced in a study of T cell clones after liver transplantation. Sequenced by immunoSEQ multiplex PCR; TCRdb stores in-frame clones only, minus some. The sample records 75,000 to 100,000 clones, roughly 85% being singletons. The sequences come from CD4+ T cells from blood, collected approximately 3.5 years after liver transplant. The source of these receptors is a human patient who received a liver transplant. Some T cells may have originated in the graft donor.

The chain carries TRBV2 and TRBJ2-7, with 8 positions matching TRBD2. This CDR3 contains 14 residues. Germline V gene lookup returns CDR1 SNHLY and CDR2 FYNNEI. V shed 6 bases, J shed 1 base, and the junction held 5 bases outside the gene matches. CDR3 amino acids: CASRRVAGSYEQYF. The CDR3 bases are TGTGCCAGCAGGCGGGTAGCGGGGTCCTACGAGCAGTACTTC. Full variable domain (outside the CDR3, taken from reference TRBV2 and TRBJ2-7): EPEVTQTPSHQVTQMGQEVILRCVPISNHLYFYWYRQILGQKVEFLVSFYNNEISEKSEIFDDQFSVERPDGSNFTLKIRSTKLEDSAMYFCASRRVAGSYEQYFGPGTRLTVT.

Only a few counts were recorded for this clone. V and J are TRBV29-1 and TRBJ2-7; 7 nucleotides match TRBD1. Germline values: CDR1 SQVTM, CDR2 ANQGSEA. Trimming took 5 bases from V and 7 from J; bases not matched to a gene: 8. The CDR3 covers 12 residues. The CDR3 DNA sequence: TGCAGCGTTAAGACAGGGCTGGGGGAGCAGTACTTC. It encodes CSVKTGLGEQYF.

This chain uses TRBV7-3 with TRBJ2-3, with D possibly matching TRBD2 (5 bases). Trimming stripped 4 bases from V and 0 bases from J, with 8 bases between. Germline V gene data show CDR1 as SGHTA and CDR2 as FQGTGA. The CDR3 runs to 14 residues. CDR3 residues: CASSWGESTDTQYF. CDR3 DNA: TGTGCCAGCAGCTGGGGAGAGAGCACAGATACGCAGTATTTT.

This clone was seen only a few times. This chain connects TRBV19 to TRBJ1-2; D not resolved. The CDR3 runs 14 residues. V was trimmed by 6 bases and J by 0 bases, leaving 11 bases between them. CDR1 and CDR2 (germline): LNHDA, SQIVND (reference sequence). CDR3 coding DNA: TGTGCCAGTAGGGAGTATGGGTCTAACTATGGCTACACCTTC. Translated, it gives CASREYGSNYGYTF.

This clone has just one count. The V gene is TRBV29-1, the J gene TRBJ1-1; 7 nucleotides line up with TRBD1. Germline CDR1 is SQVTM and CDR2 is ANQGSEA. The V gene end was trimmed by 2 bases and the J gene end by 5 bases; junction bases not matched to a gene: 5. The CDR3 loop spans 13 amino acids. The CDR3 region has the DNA TGCAGCGTTGAATCGAACAGGGGAACTGAAGCTTTCTTT. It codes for CSVESNRGTEAFF.

The CDR3 here is CASSAGEGLLYGYTF. The CDR3 bases are TGTGCCAGCAGCGCCGGGGAGGGACTGCTCTATGGCTACACCTTC. The chain recombines TRBV9 with TRBJ1-2, with D maybe TRBD1 (5 bases). The germline gives CDR1 SGDLS, CDR2 YYNGEE. The V gene lost 3 bases and the J gene lost 4 bases, with 16 bases spanning the gap. This CDR3 is built from 15 residues.

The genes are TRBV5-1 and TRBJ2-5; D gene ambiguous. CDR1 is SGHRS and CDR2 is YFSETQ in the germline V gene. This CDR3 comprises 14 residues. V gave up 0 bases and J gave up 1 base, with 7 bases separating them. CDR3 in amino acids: CASSLGQIQETQYF. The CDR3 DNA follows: TGCGCCAGCAGCTTGGGACAAATCCAAGAGACCCAGTACTTC.

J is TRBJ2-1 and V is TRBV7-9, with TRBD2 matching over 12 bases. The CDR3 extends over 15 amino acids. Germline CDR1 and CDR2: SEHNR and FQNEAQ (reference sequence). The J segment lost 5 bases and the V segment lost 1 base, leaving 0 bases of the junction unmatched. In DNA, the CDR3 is TGTGCCAGCAGCTTAGGACTAGCGGGGGACAATGAGCAGTTCTTC. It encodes CASSLGLAGDNEQFF.

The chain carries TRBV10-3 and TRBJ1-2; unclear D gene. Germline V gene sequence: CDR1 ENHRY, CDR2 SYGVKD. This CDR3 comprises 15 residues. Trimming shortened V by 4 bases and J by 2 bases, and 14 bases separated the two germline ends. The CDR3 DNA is TGTGCCATCAGTGTAACAGCGGTTGTGAACTATGGCTACACCTTC. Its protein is CAISVTAVVNYGYTF.

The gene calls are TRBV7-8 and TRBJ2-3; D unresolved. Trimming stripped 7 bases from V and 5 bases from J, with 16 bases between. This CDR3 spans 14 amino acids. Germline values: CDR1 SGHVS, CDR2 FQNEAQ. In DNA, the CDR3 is TGTGCCAGCACCGCCGGAGATTATAGAGATACGCAGTATTTT. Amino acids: CASTAGDYRDTQYF. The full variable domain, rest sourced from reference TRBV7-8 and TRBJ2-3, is GAGVSQSPRYKVAKRGQDVALRCDPISGHVSLFWYQQALGQGPEFLTYFQNEAQLDKSGLPSDRFFAERPEGSVSTLKIQRTQQEDSAVYLCASTAGDYRDTQYFGPGTRLTVL.

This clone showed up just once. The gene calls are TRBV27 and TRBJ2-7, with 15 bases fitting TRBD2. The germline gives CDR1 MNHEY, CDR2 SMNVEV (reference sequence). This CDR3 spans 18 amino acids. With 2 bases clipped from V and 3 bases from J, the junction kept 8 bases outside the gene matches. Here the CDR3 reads CASSLSGTSGRSIYEQYF. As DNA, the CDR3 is TGTGCCAGCAGTTTAAGTGGGACTAGCGGGAGGAGTATCTACGAGCAGTACTTC.

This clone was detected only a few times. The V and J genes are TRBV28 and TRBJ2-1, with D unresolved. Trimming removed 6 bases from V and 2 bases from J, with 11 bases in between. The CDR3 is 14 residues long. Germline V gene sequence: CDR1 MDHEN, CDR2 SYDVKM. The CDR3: CASSLIVAYNEQFF. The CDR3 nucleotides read TGTGCCAGCAGCCTGATAGTTGCCTACAATGAGCAGTTCTTC.

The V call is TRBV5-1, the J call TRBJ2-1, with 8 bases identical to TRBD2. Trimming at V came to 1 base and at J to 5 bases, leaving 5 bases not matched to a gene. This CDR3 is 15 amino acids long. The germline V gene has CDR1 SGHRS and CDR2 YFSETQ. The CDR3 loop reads CASSLRVREDNEQFF. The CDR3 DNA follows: TGCGCCAGCAGCTTGAGGGTGCGGGAGGACAATGAGCAGTTCTTC.

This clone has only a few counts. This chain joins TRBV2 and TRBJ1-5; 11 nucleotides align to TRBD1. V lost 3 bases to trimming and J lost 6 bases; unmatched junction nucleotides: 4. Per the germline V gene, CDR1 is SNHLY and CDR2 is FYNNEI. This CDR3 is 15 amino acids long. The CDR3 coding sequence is TGTGCCAGCAGTGACAAGGGGACAGGGGGTCAGCCCCAGCATTTT. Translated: CASSDKGTGGQPQHF.